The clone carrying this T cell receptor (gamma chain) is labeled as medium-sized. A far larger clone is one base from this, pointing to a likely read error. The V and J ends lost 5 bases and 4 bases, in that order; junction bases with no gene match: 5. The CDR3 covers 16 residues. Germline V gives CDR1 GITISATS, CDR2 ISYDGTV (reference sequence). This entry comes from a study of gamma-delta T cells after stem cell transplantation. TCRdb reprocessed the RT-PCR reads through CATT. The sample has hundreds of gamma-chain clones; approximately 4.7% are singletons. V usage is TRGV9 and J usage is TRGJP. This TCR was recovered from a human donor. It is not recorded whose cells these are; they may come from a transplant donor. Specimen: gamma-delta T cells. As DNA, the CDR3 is TGTGCCTTGTGGGGGCTACAAGAGTTGGGCAAAAAAATCAAGGTATTT. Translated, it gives CALWGLQELGKKIKVF.